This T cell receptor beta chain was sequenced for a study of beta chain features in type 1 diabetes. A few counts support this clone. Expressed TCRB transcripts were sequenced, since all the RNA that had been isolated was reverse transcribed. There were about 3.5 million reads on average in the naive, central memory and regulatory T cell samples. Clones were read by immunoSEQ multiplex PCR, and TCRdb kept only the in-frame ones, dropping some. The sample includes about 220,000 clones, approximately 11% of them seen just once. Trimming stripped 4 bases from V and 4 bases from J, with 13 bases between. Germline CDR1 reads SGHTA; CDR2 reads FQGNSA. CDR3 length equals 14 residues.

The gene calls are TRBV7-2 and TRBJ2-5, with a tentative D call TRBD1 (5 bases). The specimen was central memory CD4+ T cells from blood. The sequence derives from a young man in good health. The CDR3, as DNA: TGTGCCAGCAGCTACGGACAAGGGCGAGAGACCCAGTACTTC. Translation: CASSYGQGRETQYF.